What follows are 29 T cell receptor beta chains derived from one specimen sequenced in a study of CD8 T cells in ankylosing spondylitis. Each CDR3 protein gets one entry after TCRdb re-called the 5' RACE reads with MiXCR. The sample carries about 260,000 distinct CDR3 sequences, 24% recorded once. The sample was blood, either unsorted or a sorted T cell fraction (not recorded which). These receptor sequences come from a male donor with ankylosing spondylitis or in good health (not recorded which).

CDR3 sequence: CASRATHTGELFF. In DNA form, the CDR3 reads TGTGCCAGCAGGGCGACGCACACCGGGGAGCTGTTTTTT. The chain recombines TRBV7-2 with TRBJ2-2; no clear D. Trimming left V 6 bases short and J 3 bases short, with 8 bases between. The germline V gene has CDR1 SGHTA and CDR2 FQGNSA. The CDR3 has 13 amino acids.

This clonotype has a count of ten or more. The V and J genes are TRBV10-3 and TRBJ1-1; 7 nucleotides align to TRBD1. V was clipped by 6 bases and J by 1 base; unmatched bases: 2. In germline, CDR1 is ENHRY, CDR2 SYGVKD. The CDR3 length is 13 residues. DNA of the CDR3: TGTGCCATCAGCGGACAGGAGAACACTGAAGCTTTCTTT. This codes for CAISGQENTEAFF.

At least ten counts were recorded for this clonotype. The V and J genes are TRBV6-5 and TRBJ1-6; no clear D. There are 15 residues in the CDR3. The V gene lost 0 bases and the J gene lost 10 bases, with 13 bases spanning the gap. Germline V gene data show CDR1 as MNHEY and CDR2 as SVGAGI. CDR3 residues: CASSYSGRTGSPLHF. In nucleotides, the CDR3 is TGTGCCAGCAGTTACTCTGGGCGGACCGGGTCACCCCTCCACTTT.

This clonotype was recorded many times. The chain employs TRBV12-3 or TRBV12-4 and TRBJ1-3, with no clear D. Trimming took 4 bases from V and 3 from J, leaving 13 bases between them. This CDR3 has 15 amino acids. CDR3 residues: CASSSGRSFGNTIYF. The CDR3 DNA sequence: TGTGCCAGCAGTTCTGGAAGAAGTTTTGGAAACACCATATATTTT.

The rearrangement uses TRBV29-1 and TRBJ1-2; D is ambiguous. This CDR3 is built from 14 residues. V was clipped by 4 bases and J by 0 bases, with 12 bases between them. The germline gives CDR1 SQVTM, CDR2 ANQGSEA. CDR3 bases: TGCAGCGTTGCCCTTCCTCATCCTAACTATGGCTACACCTTC. Translated: CSVALPHPNYGYTF.

This clonotype was detected many times. The gene calls are TRBV5-1 and TRBJ2-1, with D unclear. V lost 4 bases, J lost 2 bases, and 13 bases lay in between. The CDR3 runs 15 residues. Germline V lookup: CDR1 SGHRS, CDR2 YFSETQ. The CDR3 reads CASSLSGSPYNEQFF. Written as DNA, the CDR3 is TGCGCCAGCAGCCTCTCGGGTAGCCCCTACAATGAGCAGTTCTTC.

About this clonotype: It may be a read error: a sequence one base away is much more abundant. CDR3 protein: CASSGTDHYEQYF. DNA of the CDR3: TGTGCCAGCAGCGGGACAGACCACTACGAGCAGTACTTC. This chain joins TRBV12-3 or TRBV12-4 and TRBJ2-7; 7 nucleotides match TRBD1. The CDR3 is 13 amino acids. The junction had 5 bases not matched to a gene; V was cut back by 6 bases and J by 3 bases.

This clonotype was counted many times. The J gene is TRBJ2-3, the V gene TRBV20-1; D not resolved. The V end lost 6 bases, the J end lost 1 base, and 8 bases lay between the germline ends. Germline CDR1 is DFQATT and CDR2 is SNEGSKA (reference sequence). CDR3 length equals 12 residues. CDR3 nucleotides: TGCAGTGCCACACAAGGCACAGATACGCAGTATTTT. Its translation: CSATQGTDTQYF.

This chain links TRBV7-3 with TRBJ2-7; D not resolved. There are 15 residues in the CDR3. Germline CDR1 reads SGHTA; CDR2 reads FQGTGA. Trimming left V 1 base short and J 5 bases short, with 15 bases between. Here the CDR3 DNA reads TGTGCCAGCAGCTTAAGATCTGGAAACCGCCACGAGCAGTACTTC. Translating it yields CASSLRSGNRHEQYF.

The rearrangement joins TRBV12-3 or TRBV12-4 to TRBJ2-2; 7 bases are shared with TRBD1. J lost 1 base, V lost 4 bases, and 3 bases had no gene match. CDR3 length: 15 residues. CDR3 sequence reads: CASSWDSGNTGELFF. The DNA for the CDR3 is TGTGCCAGCAGTTGGGACAGCGGGAACACCGGGGAGCTGTTTTTT.

The V gene is TRBV6-1, the J gene TRBJ1-2; D not certain. The length of the CDR3 is 12 residues. The V and J ends lost 2 bases and 8 bases respectively, with 9 bases between them. CDR1 is MNHNS, CDR2 SASEGT, per germline. The CDR3 loop is CASSEPNRGYTF. The CDR3 nucleotides read TGTGCCAGCAGTGAACCCAATCGGGGCTACACCTTC.

The chain recombines TRBV20-1 with TRBJ2-3, with a tentative D call TRBD2 (6 bases). Trimming pared 4 bases from V and 3 bases from J, leaving 14 bases between. The CDR3 is 14 residues long. Germline V gives CDR1 DFQATT, CDR2 SNEGSKA (reference sequence). CDR3 DNA: TGCAGTGCTACGCCTGGGGGGAGGACAGATACGCAGTATTTT. Protein sequence: CSATPGGRTDTQYF.

V gene TRBV7-3 combines with J gene TRBJ2-1, with D perhaps matching TRBD1 (6 bases). Germline CDR1 is SGHTA and CDR2 is FQGTGA. The CDR3 is made up of 13 amino acids. V was trimmed by 4 bases and J by 7 bases, leaving 11 bases between them. CDR3: CASSYARGNEQFF. The CDR3 DNA sequence: TGTGCCAGCAGCTACGCTAGGGGGAATGAGCAGTTCTTC.

The chain couples TRBV20-1 to TRBJ2-7; 8 nucleotides align to TRBD2. V dropped 0 bases and J dropped 0; count of bases not matched to a gene: 4. The CDR3 runs to 15 residues. Germline V gene sequence: CDR1 DFQATT, CDR2 SNEGSKA (reference sequence). The CDR3 loop reads CSARDPAGDSYEQYF. DNA for the CDR3: TGCAGTGCTAGAGACCCAGCGGGGGACTCCTACGAGCAGTACTTC.

This clonotype showed up many times. The chain couples TRBV12-3 or TRBV12-4 to TRBJ2-7; a weak D match, TRBD1 (5 bases). This CDR3 is 14 amino acids long. V dropped 4 bases and J dropped 8 bases, with 18 bases sitting between them. The CDR3 reads CASSYAPPRVQQYF. CDR3 nucleotide sequence: TGTGCCAGCAGTTACGCCCCCCCCAGGGTCCAGCAGTACTTC.

This clonotype was counted between two and nine times. The chain links TRBV20-1 to TRBJ2-7; D not certain. Trimming took off 1 base at V and 0 bases at J, with 7 bases between the two ends. The CDR3 runs 13 residues. Germline V lookup: CDR1 DFQATT, CDR2 SNEGSKA (reference sequence). This CDR3 reads CSARVRNSYEQYF. CDR3 nucleotides: TGCAGTGCTAGAGTCAGAAACTCCTACGAGCAGTACTTC.

This clonotype appeared a few times. This sequence joins TRBV20-1 and TRBJ1-2; D is possibly TRBD1 (6 bases). Trimming pared 3 bases from V and 3 bases from J, leaving 14 bases between. This CDR3 is built from 14 residues. From germline, CDR1 is DFQATT and CDR2 SNEGSKA (reference sequence). CDR3 in amino acids: CSASGRGGDYGYTF. The CDR3, as DNA: TGCAGTGCTAGCGGCCGAGGGGGTGACTATGGCTACACCTTC.

V is TRBV5-5 and J is TRBJ2-7; D is unresolved. Trimming left V 1 base short and J 6 bases short, with 11 bases between. Per the germline V gene, CDR1 is SGHKS and CDR2 is YYEKEE (reference sequence). CDR3 length equals 13 residues. CDR3 protein: CASSLSSATEQYF. Here the CDR3 DNA reads TGTGCCAGCAGCTTGAGCAGCGCCACCGAGCAGTACTTC.

The chain employs TRBV4-1 and TRBJ1-2; 9 nucleotides line up with TRBD1. V was pared by 1 base and J by 6 bases, with 6 bases of the junction left unmatched. This CDR3 has 15 residues. CDR1 is MGHRA and CDR2 is YSYEKL in the germline V gene. CDR3 nucleotides: TGCGCCAGCAGCCAAGCCGAGACAGGGGGGGATGGCTACACCTTC. Its translation is CASSQAETGGDGYTF.

This clonotype was counted between two and nine times. This rearrangement joins TRBV6-8 to TRBJ2-5; D is ambiguous. The CDR3 covers 16 residues. Germline CDR1 and CDR2: MNHGY and SAAAGT. The V gene lost 3 bases and the J gene lost 2 bases, with 16 bases spanning the gap. The CDR3 loop reads CASSYVSEARQETQYF. DNA for the CDR3: TGTGCCAGCAGTTATGTGTCGGAAGCGAGACAAGAGACCCAGTACTTC.

This chain joins TRBV6-5 and TRBJ2-2; the D is unclear. This CDR3 comprises 14 residues. Trimming removed 2 bases from V and 5 bases from J, with 9 bases in between. Germline values: CDR1 MNHEY, CDR2 SVGAGI. CDR3 sequence reads: CASSYRWKTGELFF. Written as DNA, the CDR3 is TGTGCCAGCAGTTACCGATGGAAAACCGGGGAGCTGTTTTTT.

This clonotype has only a few counts. The V and J genes are TRBV20-1 and TRBJ1-1; D is perhaps TRBD1 (6 bases). V lost 1 base and J 4 bases, leaving 10 bases between the germline ends. There are 13 residues in the CDR3. CDR1 is DFQATT and CDR2 is SNEGSKA in the germline V gene (reference sequence). CDR3 in DNA: TGCAGTGCTAGAGCCCCCAGGGGCACTGAAGCTTTCTTT. Its translation: CSARAPRGTEAFF.

Many counts were recorded for this clonotype. The rearrangement joins TRBV10-3 to TRBJ2-7; D is perhaps TRBD2 (5 bases). The CDR3 is 13 amino acids. Germline CDR1 and CDR2: ENHRY and SYGVKD. The V end lost 2 bases, the J end lost 4 bases, and 9 bases lay between the germline ends. The CDR3 here is CAISERGFYEQYF. In nucleotides, the CDR3 is TGTGCCATCAGTGAGAGAGGGTTTTACGAGCAGTACTTC.

This clonotype was found a few times. The V call is TRBV29-1, the J call TRBJ1-2; no clear D. Germline CDR1 SQVTM, CDR2 ANQGSEA. Between the trimmed V and J ends, which lost 7 bases and 5 bases, there was a span of 11 bases. CDR3 length: 11 residues. Here the CDR3 DNA reads TGCAGCGGCAACGAGGGTTATGGCTACACCTTC. Translation: CSGNEGYGYTF.

This clonotype was picked up a small number of times. This sequence joins TRBV6-1 and TRBJ1-1; D gene uncertain. CDR3 length: 13 amino acids. Germline-derived CDR1 and CDR2 are MNHNS and SASEGT. The ends were cut back, 8 bases at V and 0 bases at J, with 10 bases in the middle. CDR3 sequence: CASGRAMNTEAFF. In nucleotides, the CDR3 is TGTGCCAGCGGGAGAGCGATGAACACTGAAGCTTTCTTT.

CDR3 sequence: CASTKGQGTDTQYF. In nucleotides, the CDR3 is TGTGCCAGCACCAAAGGACAGGGCACAGATACGCAGTATTTT. V usage is TRBV6-1 and J usage is TRBJ2-3; 7 nucleotides align to TRBD1. The CDR3 runs to 14 residues. After removal of 7 bases from V and 1 base from J, the junction contained 5 bases not matched to a gene. CDR1 and CDR2 from the germline V gene are MNHNS and SASEGT.

The table lists this clonotype with a few counts. The chain uses TRBV4-2 and TRBJ1-2; no clear D gene. The germline gives CDR1 LGHNA, CDR2 YNFKEQ. Trimming removed 0 bases at V and 2 bases at J, with 7 bases between. CDR3 length: 14 amino acids. Written as DNA, the CDR3 is TGTGCCAGCAGCCAAGATCGGGGAAACTATGGCTACACCTTC. Translation gives CASSQDRGNYGYTF.

This clonotype has ten or more counts. The V and J genes are TRBV20-1 and TRBJ1-5; weak D call: TRBD1 (5 bases). This CDR3 region has 14 residues. Germline lookup yields CDR1 DFQATT and CDR2 SNEGSKA (reference sequence). V was cut by 4 bases and J by 2 bases, with 12 bases left in between. This CDR3 reads CSATGSEGNQPQHF. DNA of the CDR3: TGCAGTGCTACAGGGTCTGAAGGCAATCAGCCCCAGCATTTT.

A few counts support this clonotype. The rearrangement links TRBV29-1 to TRBJ2-3, with D maybe TRBD1 (6 bases). The V end lost 6 bases, the J end lost 7 bases, and 17 bases lay between the germline ends. CDR1 SQVTM and CDR2 ANQGSEA come from the germline V gene. This CDR3 contains 13 residues. The CDR3 DNA follows: TGCAGCGTGGGGACAAGGAACACCCATACGCAGTATTTT. It codes for CSVGTRNTHTQYF.